These T cell receptor beta chains were read from a single sample in a study of T-cell reconstitution after alpha-beta-depleted transplantation in children. TCRdb redid the calling of the PCR reads with MiXCR, one entry per CDR3 protein. The data show 300,000 to 400,000 distinct CDR3 sequences, 15% to 20% seen once. This specimen consisted of PBMCs, mostly from graft donor cells, obtained 360 days after TCRalphabeta/CD19-depleted stem cell transplant. The receptors here all came from a male patient aged 2-10 years who had a stem cell transplant for acute lymphoblastic leukemia, so the T cells may come from the graft donor. Each CDR3 is given with its conserved first and last residue. D genes are given only for firm matches. Clone size appears in some rows only: once, few, many, or a class for an expanded clone.

V gene	D gene	J gene	clone size	CDR3 DNA	CDR3 protein
TRBV20-1	.	TRBJ1-4	many	TGCAGTGCTAGAGATCTCGGAAGGGGCAGGGATGAAAAACTGTTTTTT	CSARDLGRGRDEKLFF
TRBV9	.	TRBJ1-5	.	TGTGCCAGCAGCGTGGGAGGAGGGCACAATCAGCCCCAGCATTTT	CASSVGGGHNQPQHF
TRBV12-3/TRBV12-4	.	TRBJ2-2	many	TGTGCCAGCAGTTTTATGGACACCGGGGAGCTGTTTTTT	CASSFMDTGELFF
TRBV4-2	TRBD2	TRBJ2-1	.	TGTGCCAGCAGCCAAGAAACAGGGCCGGCTAGCGGGAATCTCGAGTTCTTC	CASSQETGPASGNLEFF
TRBV29-1	.	TRBJ2-2	.	TGCAGCGTGGTCAGCGTGGACACCGGGGAGCTGTTTTTT	CSVVSVDTGELFF
TRBV5-1	TRBD1	TRBJ2-7	.	TGCGCCAGCAGCGGAAGGACAGGCTACGAGCAGTACTTC	CASSGRTGYEQYF
TRBV20-1	.	TRBJ2-4	.	TGCAGTGCTAGAGATCGGGCAGTGCCTATGAACATTCAGTACTTC	CSARDRAVPMNIQYF
TRBV7-3	TRBD2	TRBJ2-3	.	TGTGCCAGCAGCTTAATCTCTAGCGGCCAGGGTACGCAGTATTTT	CASSLISSGQGTQYF
TRBV5-1	TRBD2	TRBJ2-1	few	TGCGCCAGCAGCTTGGCGGGGGTGGCGGGAGCCGGTAATGAGCAGTTCTTC	CASSLAGVAGAGNEQFF
TRBV2	.	TRBJ2-1	few	TGTGCCAGCAGTGAAGGGGCATCTTACAATGAGCAGTTCTTC	CASSEGASYNEQFF
TRBV6-2/TRBV6-3	TRBD1	TRBJ2-6	.	TGTGCCAGCAGTACGCCGACGGCCCCGGGACAGGGTAGGTCTGGGGCCAACGTCCTGACTTTC	CASSTPTAPGQGRSGANVLTF
TRBV29-1	TRBD1	TRBJ1-2	.	TGCAGCGTTGAAGTAGGGACAGGCGGTTATGGCTACACCTTC	CSVEVGTGGYGYTF
TRBV7-9	.	TRBJ2-2	many	TGTGCCAGCAGCCCCCTTTCCGGGGAGCTGTTTTTT	CASSPLSGELFF
TRBV6-1	.	TRBJ2-2	.	TGTGCCAGCAGTGAACTAGGACGAAGAACCGGGGAGCTGTTTTTT	CASSELGRRTGELFF
TRBV12-3/TRBV12-4	TRBD1	TRBJ1-3	many	TGTGCCAGCAGCCAATTCCCAGGGGGCTCTGGAAACACCATATATTTT	CASSQFPGGSGNTIYF
TRBV6-5	TRBD1	TRBJ1-6	few	TGTGCCAGCAGCTATATACCGGGACAGGGGAATTCACCCCTCCACTTT	CASSYIPGQGNSPLHF
TRBV29-1	.	TRBJ2-3	few	TGCAGCACCCGTCGGGGCTATAACACAGATACGCAGTATTTT	CSTRRGYNTDTQYF
TRBV27	.	TRBJ2-7	few	TGTGCCAGCAGCCCCTCGTGGGGGAGGCACTACGAGCAGTACTTC	CASSPSWGRHYEQYF
TRBV4-1	.	TRBJ2-1	few	TGCGCCAGCAGCCTCGTGGGGGCCAATGAGCAGTTCTTC	CASSLVGANEQFF
TRBV4-1	.	TRBJ1-3	few	TGCGCCAGCAGCCAGTCGGGGCAGGGAAATAGAAACACCATATATTTT	CASSQSGQGNRNTIYF
TRBV20-1	.	TRBJ2-7	.	TGCAGTGCTACCCCGGGCGCGTCCTACGAGCAGTACTTC	CSATPGASYEQYF
TRBV12-3/TRBV12-4	.	TRBJ2-7	.	TGTGCCAGCAGCAAGGAGGTGCACCCCCTCCAGCAGTACTTC	CASSKEVHPLQQYF
TRBV4-1	TRBD2	TRBJ2-3	few	TGCGCCAGCAGCCATCCTAGGAGGAGTACTAGCGGGAGGGGTGGGCCAGATACGCAGTATTTT	CASSHPRRSTSGRGGPDTQYF
TRBV10-3	.	TRBJ2-1	few	TGTGCCATCAGTGAGGGGGGACTTGGAAACCACAATGAGCAGTTCTTC	CAISEGGLGNHNEQFF
TRBV15	.	TRBJ2-1	few	TGTGCCACCAGCAGAGATTCCCCCCAATACCCCAATGAGCAGTTCTTC	CATSRDSPQYPNEQFF
TRBV9	.	TRBJ2-1	many	TGTGCCAGCAGCGTAGTGGGTTCCTACAATGAGCAGTTCTTC	CASSVVGSYNEQFF
TRBV28	.	TRBJ2-1	few	TGTGCCAGCAGTTTATGGGGGAGAGGGAATGAGCAGTTCTTC	CASSLWGRGNEQFF
TRBV7-9	TRBD1	TRBJ2-1	.	TGTGCCAGCAGCGGGGACAGGGGCAATGAGCAGTTCTTC	CASSGDRGNEQFF
TRBV4-2	TRBD1	TRBJ1-2	many	TGTGCCAGCAGTTACGACAGGGATCGAACCTATGGCTACACCTTC	CASSYDRDRTYGYTF
TRBV9	.	TRBJ2-4	few	TGTGCCAGCAGTTCCCTAGGAGTAGCCAAAAACATTCAGTACTTC	CASSSLGVAKNIQYF
TRBV28	TRBD1	TRBJ2-7	.	TGTGCCAGCAGTCCCTGGACAGGGCTCGACGAGCAGTACTTC	CASSPWTGLDEQYF
TRBV4-1	.	TRBJ2-1	many	TGCGCCAGCAGCCAAGCACTAGGTTACAATGAGCAGTTCTTC	CASSQALGYNEQFF
TRBV20-1	.	TRBJ1-4	few	TGCAGTGCCTTATCCCATTGGCCAAATGAAAAACTGTTTTTT	CSALSHWPNEKLFF
TRBV25-1	TRBD2	TRBJ2-7	many	TGTGCCAGCAGTGGCCTACTAGCGGGAGCCGTCTACGAGCAGTACTTC	CASSGLLAGAVYEQYF
TRBV12-3/TRBV12-4	TRBD1	TRBJ2-3	many	TGTGCCAGCGGACAGGGCACAGATACGCAGTATTTT	CASGQGTDTQYF
TRBV28	TRBD1	TRBJ1-5	.	TGTGCCAGCAGACAGGGGGGCAATCAGCCCCAGCATTTT	CASRQGGNQPQHF
TRBV29-1	.	TRBJ1-2	.	TGCAGCGTTGAACCCCGGGGGCACTCACATCCCTATGGCTACACCTTC	CSVEPRGHSHPYGYTF
TRBV6-5	.	TRBJ1-3	many	TGTGCCAGCAGCTTACAATTACCCGGAAACACCATATATTTT	CASSLQLPGNTIYF
TRBV3-1	TRBD2	TRBJ2-7	.	TGTGCCAGCAGCCCTTTAATAGCGGGAGGGCCTTACGAGCAGTACTTC	CASSPLIAGGPYEQYF
TRBV11-1	TRBD1	TRBJ2-7	.	TGTGCCAGCAGTCCGGACAGGGAAGGAGCCTACGAGCAGTACTTC	CASSPDREGAYEQYF
TRBV27	.	TRBJ2-3	few	TGTGCCAGCAGTTTATGGGACCCCTTACGCACAGATACGCAGTATTTT	CASSLWDPLRTDTQYF
TRBV7-2	TRBD2	TRBJ2-1	.	TGTGCCAGCAGCTTCGGGAGGGGTAGCCAGTTCTTC	CASSFGRGSQFF
TRBV12-3/TRBV12-4	.	TRBJ1-1	.	TGTGCCAGCAGCGGCGGCGCACCAGAAGCTTTCTTT	CASSGGAPEAFF
TRBV28	TRBD1	TRBJ2-1	few	TGTGCCAGCAGTCTCCGGGACAGATACAATGAGCAGTTCTTC	CASSLRDRYNEQFF
TRBV12-3/TRBV12-4	.	TRBJ2-2	many	TGTGCCAGCAGTGCCGCAGGAGCGAACACCGGGGAGCTGTTTTTT	CASSAAGANTGELFF
TRBV4-1	.	TRBJ2-1	few	TGCGCCAGCTCCGCCGAGCGGTCCTACAATGAGCAGTTCTTC	CASSAERSYNEQFF
TRBV20-1	TRBD2	TRBJ2-7	few	TGCAGTGCTAGAGAGGGTAGCGGGAGTTACGAGCAGTACTTC	CSAREGSGSYEQYF
TRBV20-1	TRBD2	TRBJ2-5	few	TGCAGTGCTAGGCCCCCTACTAGCGAACAAGAGACCCAGTACTTC	CSARPPTSEQETQYF
TRBV29-1	TRBD2	TRBJ2-1	.	TGCAGCGTTGTACCTAGCGGGAGTACCTACAATGAGCAGTTCTTC	CSVVPSGSTYNEQFF
TRBV5-5	.	TRBJ1-4	many	TGTGCCAGCAGCTTGTATGAAAAACTGTTTTTT	CASSLYEKLFF
TRBV12-2	.	TRBJ2-1	.	TGTGCAAGTCGCTTAGAAGCCCGACAGGGCGAATATCAGCAGTTCTTC	CASRLEARQGEYQQFF
TRBV4-1	.	TRBJ2-7	few	TGCGCCAGCAGCCAAAGCCTAGGGGCGCCCTACGAGCAGTACTTC	CASSQSLGAPYEQYF